These 14 T cell receptor beta chains share one sample of origin, sequenced in a study of cytomegalovirus exposure and HLA in healthy donors. Profiled with immunoSEQ multiplex PCR; TCRdb holds only in-frame clones, not every one. The sample lists tens of thousands of clones; over 85% were seen once. Specimen: PBMCs. All receptors derive from a woman between 18 and 29 years old in good health and CMV-seronegative.

A single count supports this clone. The rearrangement joins TRBV9 to TRBJ2-3, with a weak D call TRBD1 (5 bases). Trimming stripped 0 bases from V and 6 bases from J, with 17 bases between. Germline V gene lookup returns CDR1 SGDLS and CDR2 YYNGEE. The CDR3 loop spans 16 amino acids. The CDR3 DNA follows: TGTGCCAGCAGCGTAGCTGACCTGCAAGGGGCTGATACGCAGTATTTT. Residues: CASSVADLQGADTQYF.

The chain couples TRBV19 to TRBJ2-5; the D gene is possibly TRBD2 (6 bases). This CDR3 contains 14 residues. Germline V gives CDR1 LNHDA, CDR2 SQIVND (reference sequence). V lost 5 bases and J lost 1, with 11 bases in between. CDR3 DNA: TGTGCCAGTAGTCAGGGAGGTCCCCAAGAGACCCAGTACTTC. Encoded protein: CASSQGGPQETQYF.

The chain combines TRBV27 with TRBJ1-2; 7 bases map to TRBD1. Germline-derived CDR1 and CDR2 are MNHEY and SMNVEV (reference sequence). The CDR3 spans 15 residues. V gave up 5 bases and J gave up 7 bases; unmatched junction bases: 13. The CDR3 spells CASSTDRAGQGGYTF. Here the CDR3 DNA reads TGTGCCAGCAGTACAGACAGGGCTGGTCAGGGTGGCTACACCTTC.

J is TRBJ2-3 and V is TRBV5-4, with 8 nucleotides matching TRBD2. The germline V gene has CDR1 SGHNT and CDR2 YYREEE (reference sequence). This CDR3 comprises 16 residues. V shed 4 bases, J shed 1 base, and the junction held 8 bases outside the gene matches. CDR3 sequence reads: CASSQLAGLGTDTQYF. The CDR3 coding sequence is TGTGCCAGCAGCCAGCTAGCGGGCTTGGGCACAGATACGCAGTATTTT.

This chain connects TRBV27 to TRBJ2-3; TRBD2 is a possible D gene (6 bases). This CDR3 comprises 15 residues. The germline V gene encodes CDR1 MNHEY and CDR2 SMNVEV (reference sequence). V was cut by 9 bases and J by 2 bases, with 18 bases left in between. CDR3 sequence (DNA): TGTGCCAGTAACTCCGGACTAACCTACACAGATACGCAGTATTTT. Protein product: CASNSGLTYTDTQYF.

The sample holds one count of this clone. This rearrangement joins TRBV7-8 to TRBJ1-2; 9 nucleotides match TRBD1. CDR3 length: 19 amino acids. The ends lost 3 bases at V and 4 bases at J; junction bases unmatched: 18. CDR1 is SGHVS and CDR2 is FQNEAQ in the germline V gene. As DNA, the CDR3 is TGTGCCAGCAGCTTCTTACGGCCGGGACAGGGCGTTTTTCGCTATGGCTACACCTTC. This translates into CASSFLRPGQGVFRYGYTF.

The V gene is TRBV7-2, the J gene TRBJ1-2; no clear D. This CDR3 spans 14 amino acids. Trimming cost V 1 base and J 4 bases, with 10 bases left between them. Germline CDR1 reads SGHTA; CDR2 reads FQGNSA. CDR3 sequence (DNA): TGTGCCAGCAGCTTAGGGTGGCCGATCTATGGCTACACCTTC. It is translated as CASSLGWPIYGYTF.

V is TRBV10-3 and J is TRBJ1-3; D might be TRBD1 (5 bases). Germline CDR1 reads ENHRY; CDR2 reads SYGVKD. This CDR3 is 16 amino acids long. Trimming took off 2 bases at V and 9 bases at J, with 20 bases between the two ends. The CDR3 DNA reads as TGTGCCATCAGTGAGGAGCACCCAGGGATGTACGGCACCATATATTTT. Amino acid sequence: CAISEEHPGMYGTIYF.

This chain joins TRBV27 and TRBJ2-6; 8 nucleotides match TRBD2. The ends lost 2 bases at V and 1 base at J; junction bases unmatched: 7. In germline, CDR1 is MNHEY, CDR2 SMNVEV (reference sequence). This CDR3 is built from 18 residues. The CDR3 bases are TGTGCCAGCAGTTTACGGGGGGGGAGGATTTCTGGGGCCAACGTCCTGACTTTC. Its translation is CASSLRGGRISGANVLTF.

The chain uses TRBV10-3 and TRBJ2-5, with TRBD2 matching over 10 bases. Germline V gene data show CDR1 as ENHRY and CDR2 as SYGVKD. The CDR3 is made up of 15 amino acids. V lost 4 bases and J lost 7; bases outside the gene matches: 9. CDR3 sequence reads: CAISGTSGPDGTQYF. DNA for the CDR3: TGTGCCATCAGTGGGACTAGCGGCCCTGATGGGACCCAGTACTTC.

The rearrangement joins TRBV29-1 to TRBJ1-5; D remains ambiguous. V was trimmed by 5 bases and J by 5 bases, leaving 16 bases between them. The CDR3 runs to 14 residues. Germline V gene data show CDR1 as SQVTM and CDR2 as ANQGSEA. The CDR3 sequence: CSVLQIWLDQPQHF. The CDR3 bases are TGCAGCGTTCTCCAAATCTGGCTGGATCAGCCCCAGCATTTT.

V usage is TRBV5-6 and J usage is TRBJ2-1; TRBD1 agrees at 8 bases. With 4 bases clipped from V and 12 bases from J, the junction kept 3 bases outside the gene matches. The germline CDR1 and CDR2 sequences are SGHDT and YYEEEE. This CDR3 is built from 11 residues. Here the CDR3 reads CASSLQGGQFF. CDR3 coding DNA: TGTGCCAGCAGCCTACAGGGGGGGCAGTTCTTC. The full variable domain, its missing parts supplied by reference TRBV5-6 and TRBJ2-1, is DAGVTQSPTHLIKTRGQQVTLRCSPKSGHDTVSWYQQALGQGPQFIFQYYEEEERQRGNFPDRFSGHQFPNYSSELNVNALLLGDSALYLCASSLQGGQFFGPGTRLTVL.

DNA of the CDR3: TGTGCCAGCAGCCCCCTCACGGGTTATAATTCACCCCTCCACTTT. It is translated as CASSPLTGYNSPLHF. The genes are TRBV7-6 and TRBJ1-6; D is uncertain. CDR3 length equals 15 residues. The V gene's germline CDR1 is SGHVS and CDR2 FNYEAQ. Trimming cost V 5 bases and J 4 bases, with 12 bases left between them.

J is TRBJ1-5 and V is TRBV30, with D maybe TRBD1 (5 bases). The germline V and J ends were trimmed by 0 bases and 3 bases, with 12 bases remaining between them. Germline V gives CDR1 GTSNPN, CDR2 SVGIG (reference sequence). This CDR3 region has 15 residues. CDR3 amino acids: CAWSVLGGTNQPQHF. The CDR3 DNA reads TGTGCCTGGAGTGTACTGGGCGGGACCAATCAGCCCCAGCATTTT.